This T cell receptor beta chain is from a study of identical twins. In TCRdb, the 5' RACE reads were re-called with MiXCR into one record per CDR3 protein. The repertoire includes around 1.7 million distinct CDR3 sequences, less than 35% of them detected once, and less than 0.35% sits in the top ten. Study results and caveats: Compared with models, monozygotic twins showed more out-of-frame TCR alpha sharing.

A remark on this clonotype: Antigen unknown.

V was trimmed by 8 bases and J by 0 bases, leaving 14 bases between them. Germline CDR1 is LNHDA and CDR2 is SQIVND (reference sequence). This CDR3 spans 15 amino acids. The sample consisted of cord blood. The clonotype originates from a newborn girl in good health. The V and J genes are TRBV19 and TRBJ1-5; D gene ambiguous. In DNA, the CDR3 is TGTGCCAGTGGCCCAGGAACGAATAGCAATCAGCCCCAGCATTTT. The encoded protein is CASGPGTNSNQPQHF.